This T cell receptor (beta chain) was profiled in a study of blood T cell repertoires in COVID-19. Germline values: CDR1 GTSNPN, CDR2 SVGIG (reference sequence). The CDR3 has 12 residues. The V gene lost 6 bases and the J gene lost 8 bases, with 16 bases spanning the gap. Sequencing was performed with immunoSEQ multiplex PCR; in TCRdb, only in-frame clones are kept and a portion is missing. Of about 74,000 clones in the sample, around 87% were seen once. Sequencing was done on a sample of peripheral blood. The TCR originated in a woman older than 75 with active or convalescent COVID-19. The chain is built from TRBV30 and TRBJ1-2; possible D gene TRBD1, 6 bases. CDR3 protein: CACNRDSVGYTF. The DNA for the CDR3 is TGTGCCTGTAACAGGGATTCAGTAGGCTACACCTTC.